The entry that follows covers one T cell receptor beta chain sequence. Its target is unknown. Original processing methods: After removing out-of-frame reads, 2.3 million or so distinct TCRbeta sequences remained. Only in-frame clones appear in the TCRdb table, and some are missing; sequencing was by immunoSEQ multiplex PCR. The DNA was the basis for D and trimming; V, J and clone size are from that table. Of 30,000 to 40,000 clones listed, 65% to 80% were seen once; the top ten hold around 5.2%. The sample comes from a study of memory CD4+ T cells and cytomegalovirus serostatus. General study results and limits: Of more than 150 reported CMV TCRbeta sequences, about 67 were found in memory CD4+ repertoires. CMV serostatus prediction reached median AUC approximately 0.95, or 0.91 with US-trained model.

The sort gate was single viable CD3+CD4+CD8-CD45RO+ cells for memory CD4+ T cells. This CDR3 has 13 amino acids. CDR1 is SGHTS, CDR2 YDEGEE, per germline. Trimming removed 4 bases at V and 6 bases at J, with 12 bases between. The chain is built from TRBV5-8 and TRBJ2-3; D is undetermined. Sequenced input: memory CD4+ T cells from blood. This receptor was identified in an adult in good health and CMV-seropositive. The CDR3 nucleotides read TGTGCCAGCAGCGCCCCCCCCCGGGATACGCAGTATTTT. Its protein product is CASSAPPRDTQYF.